One and the same sample provided the 10 T cell receptor beta chains below, sequenced in a study of T cell responses to AZD1222 COVID-19 vaccine. Sequencing was performed with immunoSEQ multiplex PCR; in TCRdb, only in-frame clones are kept and a portion is missing. This table holds over 110,000 clones, under 95% found once. Material: peripheral blood, obtained on day 0 of AZD1222 vaccination. These receptors were taken from an adult in good health.

The J gene is TRBJ2-5, the V gene TRBV6-5, with a tentative D call TRBD1 (5 bases). V was trimmed by 4 bases and J by 2 bases, leaving 14 bases between them. The CDR3 covers 15 residues. Germline V gene sequence: CDR1 MNHEY, CDR2 SVGAGI. CDR3 sequence reads: CASSSLRGWQETQYF. For the CDR3, the DNA is TGTGCCAGCAGTTCCCTTAGGGGATGGCAAGAGACCCAGTACTTC.

This rearrangement joins TRBV2 to TRBJ2-5; 9 bases align to TRBD2. This CDR3 has 17 residues. Germline V gene data show CDR1 as SNHLY and CDR2 as FYNNEI. J was trimmed by 4 bases and V by 3 bases; bases with no gene match: 12. CDR3 residues: CASSEDRAGGGGETQYF. The CDR3, as DNA: TGTGCCAGCAGTGAGGATAGAGCGGGGGGTGGAGGAGAGACCCAGTACTTC.

This clone was recorded once. This chain joins TRBV9 and TRBJ2-3; TRBD1 or TRBD2 may be the D gene (5 bases each). This CDR3 comprises 15 residues. Germline lookup yields CDR1 SGDLS and CDR2 YYNGEE. V was cut by 0 bases and J by 2 bases, with 10 bases left in between. This CDR3 reads CASSVAGGNTDTQYF. The CDR3 coding sequence is TGTGCCAGCAGCGTAGCTGGGGGAAACACAGATACGCAGTATTTT.

The chain combines TRBV4-2 with TRBJ1-2, with 11 bases identical to TRBD1. This CDR3 region has 17 residues. V shed 0 bases and J 4 bases; nucleotides not matched to a gene: 7. The germline V gene encodes CDR1 LGHNA and CDR2 YNFKEQ. Here the CDR3 reads CASSQETGTGGVYGYTF. For the CDR3, the DNA is TGTGCCAGCAGCCAAGAAACCGGGACAGGGGGGGTCTATGGCTACACCTTC.

V gene TRBV2 combines with J gene TRBJ2-7, with D perhaps given as TRBD1 or TRBD2 (5 bases each). The CDR3 loop spans 12 amino acids. Trimming took 3 bases from V and 4 from J, leaving 7 bases between them. The germline CDR1 and CDR2 sequences are SNHLY and FYNNEI. CDR3 nucleotide sequence: TGTGCCAGCAGTGAGTGGGGGTACGAGCAGTACTTC. This translates into CASSEWGYEQYF.

The chain has TRBV5-6 and TRBJ1-5, with D hard to call. Trimming cost V 0 bases and J 5 bases, with 12 bases left between them. Germline V gene sequence: CDR1 SGHDT, CDR2 YYEEEE. The CDR3 has 15 residues. CDR3 sequence reads: CASSLAPNSHQPQHF. In DNA, the CDR3 is TGTGCCAGCAGCTTGGCCCCTAACTCGCATCAGCCCCAGCATTTT. Supplemented by reference TRBV5-6 and TRBJ1-5, the full variable domain reads DAGVTQSPTHLIKTRGQQVTLRCSPKSGHDTVSWYQQALGQGPQFIFQYYEEEERQRGNFPDRFSGHQFPNYSSELNVNALLLGDSALYLCASSLAPNSHQPQHFGDGTRLSIL.

CDR3 DNA sequence: TGTGCCAGCAGTTACCCCGGGCGAGCTAACTATGGCTACACCTTC. Translated, it gives CASSYPGRANYGYTF. The chain combines TRBV6-2 or TRBV6-3 with TRBJ1-2; the D is unclear. This CDR3 spans 15 amino acids. CDR1 and CDR2 from the germline V gene are MNHEY and SVGEGT. V lost 2 bases and J lost 0, with 10 bases in between.

CDR3 nucleotide sequence: TGTGCCAGCAGTCCAGTGGTGGTGACAGGCAATGAGCAGTTCTTC. Amino acids: CASSPVVVTGNEQFF. This chain uses TRBV6-5 with TRBJ2-1, with D perhaps matching TRBD1 (6 bases). Germline V CDR1 and CDR2: MNHEY, SVGAGI. The CDR3 consists of 15 residues. V lost 5 bases and J 6 bases, leaving 17 bases between the germline ends.

This sequence joins TRBV19 and TRBJ1-4; D may be TRBD1 (5 bases). Germline values: CDR1 LNHDA, CDR2 SQIVND (reference sequence). The V end was cut by 5 bases, the J end by 8 bases, with 18 bases between. The CDR3 is made up of 15 amino acids. DNA for the CDR3: TGTGCCAGTAGTGCCGACCCGGCTAGGGGAGAAAAACTGTTTTTT. Translating it yields CASSADPARGEKLFF. The full variable domain, with the rest looked up from reference TRBV19 and TRBJ1-4, is DGGITQSPKYLFRKEGQNVTLSCEQNLNHDAMYWYRQDPGQGLRLIYYSQIVNDFQKGDIAEGYSVSREKKESFPLTVTSAQKNPTAFYLCASSADPARGEKLFFGSGTQLSVL.

The chain employs TRBV30 and TRBJ1-2; TRBD1 might be the D (5 bases). This CDR3 spans 15 amino acids. The germline V gene encodes CDR1 GTSNPN and CDR2 SVGIG (reference sequence). Trimming cost V 1 base and J 2 bases, with 14 bases left between them. CDR3 loop: CAWSGYFRGNYGYTF. In DNA form, the CDR3 reads TGTGCCTGGAGTGGGTACTTCCGGGGGAACTATGGCTACACCTTC.